This is a list of T cell receptor beta chains from one sample in a study of radiotherapy plus CTLA-4 blockade in lung cancer. Some clones are missing from TCRdb's copy, which holds only in-frame ones; the method was immunoSEQ multiplex PCR. There are approximately 52,000 clones in the sample; about 85% occur only once, and around 7.9% lies in the top ten. This specimen consisted of peripheral blood, obtained from a patient treated with radiotherapy plus ipilimumab. The receptors originated from a human donor with non-small cell lung cancer who had a complete response to radiotherapy plus ipilimumab. CDR3s include the opening cysteine and the closing phenylalanine or tryptophan. A D gene is named only where the DNA matches it firmly. The size of a clone is reported for some rows only, either as once, few or many, or as a class for expanded clones.

V gene	J gene	clone size	D gene	CDR3 protein	CDR3 DNA
TRBV29-1	TRBJ1-2	NA	TRBD1	CSVETRDRDRVYGYTF	TGCAGCGTTGAAACTCGTGACCGGGACAGAGTCTATGGCTACACCTTC
TRBV28	TRBJ2-2	NA	TRBD2	CASSRFSGSNTGELFF	TGTGCCAGCAGCCGCTTTAGCGGGAGTAATACCGGGGAGCTGTTTTTT
TRBV19	TRBJ2-3	NA	TRBD2	CASRTLAGEEDTQYF	TGTGCCAGCCGCACTCTAGCGGGAGAGGAAGATACGCAGTATTTT
TRBV18	TRBJ2-3	NA	NA	CASSPTGRDTQYF	TGTGCCAGCTCACCAACGGGGAGGGATACGCAGTATTTT
TRBV6-5	TRBJ2-2	NA	NA	CASSTGATFTGELFF	TGTGCCAGCAGTACAGGAGCAACCTTCACCGGGGAGCTGTTTTTT
TRBV7-6	TRBJ1-1	NA	NA	CASGRTVGEAFF	TGTGCCAGCGGAAGGACTGTTGGTGAAGCTTTCTTT
TRBV5-1	TRBJ1-6	NA	TRBD1	CASRLRTGNNSPLHF	TGCGCCAGCAGACTCCGGACAGGCAATAATTCACCCCTCCACTTT
TRBV9	TRBJ2-7	NA	TRBD2	CASSVGTSGGYEQYF	TGTGCCAGCAGCGTAGGGACTAGCGGGGGCTACGAGCAGTACTTC
TRBV7-9	TRBJ2-3	NA	TRBD1	CASTRDRGTDTQYF	TGTGCCAGTACAAGGGACAGGGGAACAGATACGCAGTATTTT
TRBV5-6	TRBJ2-1	NA	TRBD2	CASSLDGRASYNEQFF	TGTGCCAGCAGCTTGGACGGGAGGGCCAGCTACAATGAGCAGTTCTTC
TRBV9	TRBJ1-2	NA	TRBD1	CASSVGRRTGPYGYTF	TGTGCCAGCAGCGTAGGGCGGCGGACAGGACCCTATGGCTACACCTTC
TRBV5-1	TRBJ1-3	NA	TRBD1	CASSQGEDGNTIYF	TGCGCCAGCAGCCAGGGGGAAGATGGAAACACCATATATTTT
TRBV19	TRBJ2-5	NA	NA	CASSSQTGTQYF	TGTGCCAGTAGTTCCCAGACTGGCACCCAGTACTTC
TRBV30	TRBJ1-6	NA	NA	CAWNRVDSPLHF	TGTGCCTGGAACAGGGTCGATTCACCCCTCCACTTT
TRBV5-1	TRBJ2-2	NA	NA	CACRVGQGNSAGELFF	TGCGCCTGCCGAGTGGGGCAGGGAAACTCTGCCGGGGAGCTGTTTTTT
TRBV19	TRBJ1-1	NA	NA	CASSPSLVNTEAFF	TGTGCCAGTAGTCCTTCACTGGTGAACACTGAAGCTTTCTTT
TRBV18	TRBJ1-3	few	TRBD1	CASSPSPDRGVTIYF	TGTGCCAGCTCACCAAGCCCGGACAGGGGAGTTACCATATATTTT
TRBV19	TRBJ2-5	NA	NA	CASSGQGRETQYF	TGTGCCAGTAGCGGGCAGGGCCGGGAGACCCAGTACTTC
TRBV18	TRBJ1-3	NA	NA	CASSPLAGEQAGNTIYF	TGTGCCAGCTCACCACTCGCAGGGGAGCAAGCTGGAAACACCATATATTTT
TRBV7-2	TRBJ1-5	NA	TRBD1	CASSPQAGQLNQPQHF	TGTGCCAGCAGCCCCCAGGCGGGACAGTTAAATCAGCCCCAGCATTTT
TRBV25-1	TRBJ1-2	NA	NA	CASTPPGVNYGYTF	TGTGCCAGCACGCCTCCAGGGGTAAACTATGGCTACACCTTC
TRBV15	TRBJ2-1	few	NA	CATSTSRNEQFF	TGTGCCACCAGCACCTCCAGGAATGAGCAGTTCTTC
TRBV18	TRBJ1-1	NA	TRBD1	CASSPQSGGQGTEAFF	TGTGCCAGCTCACCACAGTCAGGGGGTCAGGGCACTGAAGCTTTCTTT
TRBV7-8	TRBJ2-1	once	TRBD2	CASSMGLANEQFF	TGTGCCAGCAGCATGGGACTAGCCAATGAGCAGTTCTTC
TRBV7-6	TRBJ2-7	NA	TRBD1	CASSPSTGSDSYEQYF	TGTGCCAGCAGCCCGTCGACAGGGTCGGACTCCTACGAGCAGTACTTC
TRBV7-2	TRBJ2-6	NA	TRBD1	CASSLAGLTGAGGANVLTF	TGTGCCAGCAGCTTAGCGGGTTTGACAGGGGCAGGAGGGGCCAACGTCCTGACTTTC
TRBV5-1	TRBJ1-3	once	TRBD1	CASSLGTGVNTIYF	TGCGCCAGCAGCTTGGGGACAGGGGTAAACACCATATATTTT
TRBV25-1	TRBJ1-3	NA	TRBD1	CASSAQGARSGNTIYF	TGTGCCAGCAGTGCCCAGGGGGCAAGGTCTGGAAACACCATATATTTT
TRBV11-2	TRBJ2-2	NA	NA	CASSFGSAGELFF	TGTGCCAGCAGCTTCGGGAGCGCCGGGGAGCTGTTTTTT
TRBV9	TRBJ2-1	NA	TRBD1	CASSVAGQGYNEQFF	TGTGCCAGCAGCGTAGCGGGACAGGGCTACAATGAGCAGTTCTTC
TRBV2	TRBJ1-5	NA	NA	CASSEGTPGDQPQHF	TGTGCCAGCAGTGAAGGGACACCTGGGGATCAGCCCCAGCATTTT
TRBV4-3	TRBJ1-2	NA	NA	CASSQVGGKLEGYTF	TGCGCCAGCAGCCAAGTAGGAGGGAAATTAGAGGGCTACACCTTC
TRBV15	TRBJ2-5	NA	TRBD2	CATSRVIAGGEETQYF	TGTGCCACCAGCAGAGTCATAGCGGGAGGTGAAGAGACCCAGTACTTC
TRBV5-4	TRBJ2-5	NA	TRBD1	CASSPDREETQYF	TGTGCCAGCAGCCCGGACAGGGAAGAGACCCAGTACTTC
TRBV6-5	TRBJ2-7	NA	NA	CASSLEHRSHEQYF	TGTGCCAGCAGTTTAGAGCACAGGTCTCACGAGCAGTACTTC
TRBV7-2	TRBJ2-2	NA	TRBD1	CASTGQGATGELFF	TGTGCCAGCACCGGACAGGGCGCAACCGGGGAGCTGTTTTTT
TRBV6-6	TRBJ2-3	few	NA	CASSWGDSSTDTQYF	TGTGCCAGCAGTTGGGGGGACAGTAGCACAGATACGCAGTATTTT
TRBV6-5	TRBJ1-1	NA	TRBD1	CASSYSAGTGNTEAFF	TGTGCCAGCAGTTACTCAGCCGGGACAGGGAACACTGAAGCTTTCTTT
TRBV5-1	TRBJ1-1	NA	TRBD1	CASSSQGDTEAFF	TGCGCCAGCAGCTCGCAGGGGGACACTGAAGCTTTCTTT
TRBV6-6	TRBJ2-5	NA	TRBD1	CASSSTGGGETQYF	TGTGCCAGCAGTTCAACAGGGGGAGGAGAGACCCAGTACTTC
TRBV4-3	TRBJ1-2	NA	NA	CASSQDNGNPGEGGYTF	TGCGCCAGCAGCCAAGACAATGGCAACCCGGGGGAGGGGGGCTACACCTTC
TRBV29-1	TRBJ2-6	NA	TRBD1	CSVRQGSSGANVLTF	TGCAGCGTTCGACAGGGTAGCTCTGGGGCCAACGTCCTGACTTTC